The 19 T cell receptor beta chains below were found in one sample sequenced in a study of T-cell reconstitution after alpha-beta-depleted transplantation in children. Unique molecular identifiers were used in preparing the TCRbeta library. TCRdb re-analysed the PCR reads in MiXCR, keeping a single row per CDR3 protein. The sample has 120,000 or so distinct CDR3 sequences; around a tenth are singletons. Sample: PBMCs from the stem cell graft donor, taken from the stem cell graft. Receptors were obtained from a human donor who donated a stem cell graft to a child with acute lymphoblastic leukemia.

There are many counts of this clonotype. The chain joins TRBV7-2 to TRBJ2-2, with 13 bases lining up with TRBD2. V shed 1 base, J shed 5 bases, and the junction held 4 bases outside the gene matches. This CDR3 comprises 17 residues. Germline V lookup: CDR1 SGHTA, CDR2 FQGNSA. CDR3 nucleotides: TGTGCCAGCAGCTTAGTAGGGGGACTAGCGGGAACCGGGGAGCTGTTTTTT. It translates to CASSLVGGLAGTGELFF.

In this sample, this clonotype turned up many times. V gene TRBV9 combines with J gene TRBJ2-7, with 10 bases fitting TRBD1. Losses at the gene ends were 2 bases for V and 7 bases for J; bases not matched to a gene: 12. This CDR3 is 16 amino acids long. Germline V lookup: CDR1 SGDLS, CDR2 YYNGEE. In DNA form, the CDR3 reads TGTGCCAGCAGCGTCAGCTATGGGACAGGGGCGCGGGAGCAGTACTTC. Protein sequence: CASSVSYGTGAREQYF.

This clonotype was recorded at least ten times. The rearrangement joins TRBV6-1 to TRBJ2-1, with D perhaps matching TRBD1 or TRBD2 (6 bases each). The CDR3 has 17 amino acids. The germline gives CDR1 MNHNS, CDR2 SASEGT. Trimming shortened V by 0 bases and J by 5 bases, and 17 bases separated the two germline ends. The CDR3 region is CASSEAPEGGRNNEQFF. CDR3 DNA sequence: TGTGCCAGCAGTGAAGCGCCTGAAGGGGGGCGGAACAATGAGCAGTTCTTC.

The V and J genes are TRBV27 and TRBJ2-6, with a possible D match to TRBD2 (5 bases). V lost 4 bases and J lost 0, with 13 bases in between. The germline gives CDR1 MNHEY, CDR2 SMNVEV (reference sequence). This CDR3 is 17 amino acids long. As DNA, the CDR3 is TGTGCCAGCAGTTCTAGCCGGGTGAGCTCTGGGGCCAACGTCCTGACTTTC. As protein: CASSSSRVSSGANVLTF. Filled out from reference TRBV27 and TRBJ2-6, the complete variable domain reads EAQVTQNPRYLITVTGKKLTVTCSQNMNHEYMSWYRQDPGLGLRQIYYSMNVEVTDKGDVPEGYKVSRKEKRNFPLILESPSPNQTSLYFCASSSSRVSSGANVLTFGAGSRLTVL.

On this clonotype: A far larger clone is off by one base, so a read error is likely. V gene TRBV28 combines with J gene TRBJ2-7, with D perhaps given as TRBD1 or TRBD2 (5 bases each). The CDR3 is 11 residues long. Germline CDR1 is MDHEN and CDR2 is SYDVKM. The CDR3 loop is CASRGSYEHYF. CDR3 nucleotides: TGTGCCAGCCGGGGCTCCTACGAGCATTACTTC.

The table lists this clonotype with many counts. The chain recombines TRBV5-1 with TRBJ2-7, with D maybe TRBD2 (5 bases). The CDR3 runs 12 residues. CDR1 and CDR2 from the germline V gene are SGHRS and YFSETQ. Trimming stripped 2 bases from V and 6 bases from J, with 9 bases between. CDR3 in DNA: TGCGCCAGCAGCTTCGGAGGACCCGAGCAGTACTTC. Its protein product is CASSFGGPEQYF.

About this clonotype itself: The junction shows a germline mismatch at one end, possibly a read error. The chain couples TRBV6-1 to TRBJ2-3; tentative D call: TRBD1 (5 bases). Per germline, CDR1 MNHNS and CDR2 SASEGT. CDR3 length: 15 residues. CDR3 nucleotide sequence: TGTGCCGGCAGTGAGACCGGACACTTCACAGATACGCAGTATTTT. This translates into CAGSETGHFTDTQYF.

Concerning this clonotype itself: One base away lies a much larger clone, so this may be a sequencing read error. The chain uses TRBV5-1 and TRBJ1-6, with TRBD1 as a possible D gene (5 bases). Germline values: CDR1 SGHRS, CDR2 YFSETQ. This CDR3 region has 15 residues. Written as DNA, the CDR3 is TGCGACAGCAGCTTGGGGCAGACATCTAATTCACCCCTCCACTTT. It yields the protein CDSSLGQTSNSPLHF.

This clonotype was detected ten times or more. The chain employs TRBV7-2 and TRBJ1-5; D possibly corresponds to TRBD1 (6 bases). V lost 5 bases and J 2 bases, leaving 16 bases between the germline ends. The CDR3 is 16 residues long. Germline V gives CDR1 SGHTA, CDR2 FQGNSA. The CDR3 loop is CASSLGGWVGNQPQHF. The CDR3 DNA reads TGTGCCAGCAGCCTGGGGGGCTGGGTGGGCAATCAGCCCCAGCATTTT.

This clonotype was seen at least ten times. CDR3 sequence: CSVAIQGSTDTQYF. In DNA, the CDR3 is TGCAGCGTTGCAATACAGGGTAGCACAGATACGCAGTATTTT. The chain has TRBV29-1 and TRBJ2-3; perhaps TRBD1 as D (6 bases). The CDR3 is made up of 14 amino acids. V was shortened by 4 bases and J by 0 bases, with 11 bases between the two germline ends. The germline gives CDR1 SQVTM, CDR2 ANQGSEA.

This clonotype was counted many times. This chain joins TRBV20-1 and TRBJ2-1; 8 bases agree with TRBD2. This CDR3 has 13 amino acids. CDR1 is DFQATT, CDR2 SNEGSKA, per germline (reference sequence). V gave up 5 bases and J gave up 7 bases; unmatched junction bases: 7. The CDR3: CSASREGGNEQFF. In DNA, the CDR3 is TGCAGTGCTTCCCGGGAGGGCGGGAATGAGCAGTTCTTC.

This clonotype has a count of ten or more. V usage is TRBV12-3 or TRBV12-4 and J usage is TRBJ2-1, with D tentatively TRBD2 (5 bases). CDR3 length: 19 amino acids. Trimming stripped 7 bases from V and 2 bases from J, with 27 bases between. The chain's CDR3 is CASTPPIKRTGPTYNEQFF. DNA of the CDR3: TGTGCCAGCACCCCCCCTATAAAAAGGACTGGTCCGACCTACAATGAGCAGTTCTTC.

This clonotype has at least ten counts. The rearrangement uses TRBV29-1 and TRBJ1-1, with D perhaps TRBD1 (6 bases). The germline gives CDR1 SQVTM, CDR2 ANQGSEA. The CDR3 has 16 residues. The V gene lost 2 bases and the J gene lost 1 base, with 17 bases spanning the gap. This CDR3 reads CSVEKGTPIGNTEAFF. The CDR3 DNA sequence: TGCAGCGTTGAAAAGGGGACACCTATAGGGAACACTGAAGCTTTCTTT.

This clonotype was seen repeatedly, ten times or more. The rearrangement links TRBV9 to TRBJ2-3; TRBD2 might be the D (6 bases). The germline V and J ends were trimmed by 0 bases and 4 bases, with 6 bases remaining between them. CDR1 is SGDLS and CDR2 is YYNGEE in the germline V gene. The length of the CDR3 is 13 residues. The CDR3 DNA sequence: TGTGCCAGCAGCGTAGCTAGCGCAGATACGCAGTATTTT. Its protein is CASSVASADTQYF.

This clonotype was recorded once. V is TRBV4-3 and J is TRBJ2-7, with a weak D call TRBD1 (6 bases). V shed 2 bases and J shed 0 bases, with 11 bases lying between them. Per the germline V gene, CDR1 is LGHNA and CDR2 is YSLEER. CDR3 length equals 15 residues. This CDR3 reads CASSQQQTGSYEQYF. The CDR3, as DNA: TGCGCCAGCAGCCAACAGCAGACAGGCTCCTACGAGCAGTACTTC.

In its sample, this clonotype was seen many times. The chain carries TRBV13 and TRBJ2-3; 14 positions match TRBD2. The CDR3 has 19 amino acids. CDR1 and CDR2 (germline): PRHDT, FYEKMQ (reference sequence). Germline trimming cut 1 base from V and 4 bases from J; bases unmatched to any gene: 10. CDR3: CASSLDPGLAGEGPDTQYF. CDR3 bases: TGTGCCAGCAGCTTAGACCCGGGACTAGCGGGAGAAGGGCCAGATACGCAGTATTTT.

This clonotype has at least ten counts. The CDR3 spells CASSLRTDNYGYTF. In nucleotides, the CDR3 is TGTGCCAGCAGTCTAAGGACGGATAACTATGGCTACACCTTC. The chain couples TRBV7-2 to TRBJ1-2; D gene ambiguous. Germline V gene data show CDR1 as SGHTA and CDR2 as FQGNSA. Trimming removed 6 bases from V and 1 base from J, with 12 bases in between. The CDR3 is 14 amino acids.

In its sample, this clonotype ranks as medium-sized (0.01 to 0.1%). The chain couples TRBV12-3 or TRBV12-4 to TRBJ2-5; D gene uncertain. Trimming pared 2 bases from V and 4 bases from J, leaving 11 bases between. The CDR3 covers 14 residues. Here the CDR3 DNA reads TGTGCCAGCAGTTTATTAGGCTCCTTAGAGACCCAGTACTTC. This translates into CASSLLGSLETQYF.

This clonotype was seen many times. The CDR3 loop reads CASSWGTLGTYEQYF. The CDR3 DNA follows: TGTGCCAGCAGCTGGGGGACGTTAGGGACCTACGAGCAGTACTTC. The V call is TRBV7-2, the J call TRBJ2-7; D could derive from TRBD1 or TRBD2 (5 bases each). V was trimmed by 4 bases and J by 2 bases, leaving 15 bases between them. The CDR3 runs 15 residues. The V gene's germline CDR1 is SGHTA and CDR2 FQGNSA.